The 8 T cell receptor beta chains presented below share a single source sample, sequenced in a study of shared clonotypes between healthy human individuals. Repertoires were generated with immunoSEQ multiplex PCR, while TCRdb's copy carries only in-frame clones and drops some. The sample lists fewer than 2.5 million clones; roughly 93% were seen once. Material: naive CD4+ T cells from PBMCs. Indicated subset: CD45RA+ positively selected. These receptor sequences come from a man aged 18 to 30 in good health. Some clones in this sample may be carry-over from other donors' samples.

The chain has TRBV6-1 and TRBJ2-3, with D possibly TRBD2 on 5 matching bases. With 0 bases removed from V and 0 bases from J, the gap between germline ends came to 16 bases. Germline CDR1 is MNHNS and CDR2 is SASEGT. CDR3 size: 18 residues. The CDR3: CASSEARVSRRSTDTQYF. As DNA, the CDR3 is TGTGCCAGCAGTGAAGCGCGGGTGTCTCGTCGGAGCACAGATACGCAGTATTTT.

This chain links TRBV27 with TRBJ1-2; D not resolved. Germline V CDR1 and CDR2: MNHEY, SMNVEV (reference sequence). The length of the CDR3 is 12 residues. Trimming removed 6 bases at V and 9 bases at J, with 14 bases between. Here the CDR3 DNA reads TGTGCCAGCAGCGAGAGACGGGAGAGCTACACCTTC. Protein product: CASSERRESYTF.

The chain combines TRBV15 with TRBJ2-7; 13 bases are shared with TRBD2. CDR1 and CDR2 (germline): LNHNV, YYDKDF (reference sequence). The CDR3 extends over 15 amino acids. V lost 0 bases and J lost 11; bases outside the gene matches: 7. The CDR3 is CATSRDRTSGSREYF. DNA of the CDR3: TGTGCCACCAGCAGAGATCGGACTAGCGGGAGTAGGGAGTACTTC.

The chain links TRBV27 to TRBJ2-5, with TRBD2 as a possible D gene (5 bases). Trimming took off 5 bases at V and 3 bases at J, with 19 bases between the two ends. The CDR3 extends over 16 amino acids. Germline V gives CDR1 MNHEY, CDR2 SMNVEV (reference sequence). CDR3 in amino acids: CASSEALVGGEETQYF. DNA for the CDR3: TGTGCCAGCAGTGAAGCGCTCGTAGGAGGCGAAGAGACCCAGTACTTC.

This rearrangement joins TRBV29-1 to TRBJ1-2, with D possibly being TRBD1 (5 bases). V shed 3 bases and J shed 5 bases, with 13 bases lying between them. This CDR3 comprises 13 residues. The V gene's germline CDR1 is SQVTM and CDR2 ANQGSEA. CDR3 sequence: CSVETEGRYGYTF. CDR3 in DNA: TGCAGCGTTGAGACAGAGGGTCGGTATGGCTACACCTTC. The full variable domain, rest sourced from reference TRBV29-1 and TRBJ1-2, is SAVISQKPSRDICQRGTSLTIQCQVDSQVTMMFWYRQQPGQSLTLIATANQGSEATYESGFVIDKFPISRPNLTFSTLTVSNMSPEDSSIYLCSVETEGRYGYTFGSGTRLTVV.

The chain uses TRBV7-2 and TRBJ2-1; TRBD1 aligns across 9 bases. The trim removed 1 base at V and 8 bases at J, leaving 6 bases unmatched. This CDR3 is 15 amino acids long. The germline V gene has CDR1 SGHTA and CDR2 FQGNSA. In DNA, the CDR3 is TGTGCCAGCAGCTTAGACCCGAGGACAGGGGATGAGCAGTTCTTC. It yields the protein CASSLDPRTGDEQFF.

In this sample, this clone turned up once. This chain connects TRBV7-6 to TRBJ1-2; D is possibly TRBD1 (6 bases). V lost 6 bases and J lost 4, with 9 bases in between. The V gene's germline CDR1 is SGHVS and CDR2 FNYEAQ. The CDR3 runs 12 residues. The CDR3 sequence: CASSKGGYGYTF. In nucleotides, the CDR3 is TGTGCCAGCAGTAAAGGGGGCTATGGCTACACCTTC.

The CDR3 reads CATGTSGRGGNEQFF. The CDR3 DNA is TGTGCCACAGGGACTAGCGGGAGGGGGGGGAATGAGCAGTTCTTC. The chain has TRBV10-3 and TRBJ2-1; 16 nucleotides align to TRBD2. V dropped 10 bases and J dropped 7; count of bases not matched to a gene: 7. CDR1 is ENHRY and CDR2 is SYGVKD in the germline V gene. This CDR3 is built from 15 residues.